Each of the 3 T cell receptor beta chains below was sequenced from the same sample in a study of shared clonotypes between healthy human individuals. TCRdb keeps only in-frame clones here, not all; method: immunoSEQ multiplex PCR. Counted here are under 550,000 clones, approximately 95% occurring once; the ten biggest clones make up about 0.064%. The sample taken for sequencing was naive CD4+ T cells sorted from blood. Indicated subset: CD45RA+ positively selected. These receptors originate from a woman aged 25 to 39 in good health.

CDR3 DNA sequence: TGTGCCAGCTCACCGGGGGCGGTTCAAGAAGAGCAGTACTTC. Amino acid sequence: CASSPGAVQEEQYF. The genes are TRBV18 and TRBJ2-7; maybe TRBD1 (6 bases). Trimming shortened V by 3 bases and J by 7 bases, and 16 bases separated the two germline ends. CDR1 is KGHSH and CDR2 is LQKENI in the germline V gene. The CDR3 runs to 14 residues.

This clone has a single count. This chain connects TRBV28 to TRBJ2-7, with D perhaps assigned TRBD1 or TRBD2 (7 bases each). The CDR3 length is 16 residues. Looked up from germline, CDR1 is MDHEN and CDR2 is SYDVKM. Trimming left V 5 bases short and J 2 bases short, with 19 bases between. The CDR3 loop reads CASSPPGGAGPYEQYF. DNA for the CDR3: TGTGCCAGCAGTCCCCCAGGGGGAGCGGGGCCCTACGAGCAGTACTTC.

The chain joins TRBV5-1 to TRBJ2-2, with 8 bases lining up with TRBD2. The CDR3 consists of 17 residues. V was clipped by 0 bases and J by 2 bases; unmatched bases: 6. From germline, CDR1 is SGHRS and CDR2 YFSETQ. The CDR3 nucleotides read TGCGCCAGCAGCTTGGCCCATCTAGCGGGCAACACCGGGGAGCTGTTTTTT. This sequence encodes CASSLAHLAGNTGELFF.